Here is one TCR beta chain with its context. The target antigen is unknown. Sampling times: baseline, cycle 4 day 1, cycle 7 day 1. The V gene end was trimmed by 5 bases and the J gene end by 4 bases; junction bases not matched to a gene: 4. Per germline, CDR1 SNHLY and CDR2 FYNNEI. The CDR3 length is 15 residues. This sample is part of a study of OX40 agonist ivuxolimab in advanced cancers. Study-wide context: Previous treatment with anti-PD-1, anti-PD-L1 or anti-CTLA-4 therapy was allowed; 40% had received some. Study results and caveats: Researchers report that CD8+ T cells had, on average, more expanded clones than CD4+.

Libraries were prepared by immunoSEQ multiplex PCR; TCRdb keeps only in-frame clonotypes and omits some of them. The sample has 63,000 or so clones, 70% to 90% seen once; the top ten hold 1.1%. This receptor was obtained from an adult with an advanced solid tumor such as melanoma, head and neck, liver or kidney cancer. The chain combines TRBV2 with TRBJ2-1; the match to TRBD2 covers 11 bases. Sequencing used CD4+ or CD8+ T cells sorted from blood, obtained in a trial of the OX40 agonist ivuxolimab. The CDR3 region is CASSRLAGTYNEQFF. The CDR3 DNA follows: TGTGCCAGCAGTAGACTAGCGGGAACTTACAATGAGCAGTTCTTC.